These 30 T cell receptor beta chains originate from one sample sequenced in a study of shared clonotypes between healthy human individuals. TCRdb keeps only in-frame clones here, not all; method: immunoSEQ multiplex PCR. The sample consists of 2,500,000 or so clones, approximately 92% of them appearing once. The sample was naive CD4+ T cells sorted from blood. The sample's subset: CD45RA+ positively selected. The receptors were gathered from a man between 18 and 35 years old in good health.

In this sample, this clone turned up once. The V gene is TRBV9, the J gene TRBJ2-3, with 11 bases matching TRBD2. The V gene's germline CDR1 is SGDLS and CDR2 YYNGEE. This CDR3 contains 18 residues. V trimming: 0 bases; J trimming: 3 bases; junction bases outside the gene matches: 9. CDR3 residues: CASSVATTSGRETDTQYF. The CDR3 DNA reads as TGTGCCAGCAGCGTAGCTACAACTAGCGGGAGAGAGACAGATACGCAGTATTTT. The whole variable domain, filled in from reference TRBV9 and TRBJ2-3, reads DSGVTQTPKHLITATGQRVTLRCSPRSGDLSVYWYQQSLDQGLQFLIQYYNGEERAKGNILERFSAQQFPDLHSELNLSSLELGDSALYFCASSVATTSGRETDTQYFGPGTRLTVL.

This rearrangement joins TRBV6-6 to TRBJ2-3; 8 bases line up with TRBD1. V shed 6 bases, J shed 5 bases, and the junction held 10 bases outside the gene matches. Looked up from germline, CDR1 is MNHNY and CDR2 is SVGAGI (reference sequence). This CDR3 is 15 amino acids long. CDR3 sequence (DNA): TGTGCCAGCAGCGTGGCAGGGGGCTTGGTAGATACGCAGTATTTT. Translation gives CASSVAGGLVDTQYF.

The chain is built from TRBV5-5 and TRBJ1-1; 8 bases agree with TRBD1. Germline trimming cut 0 bases from V and 1 base from J; bases unmatched to any gene: 8. CDR3 size: 17 residues. Germline values: CDR1 SGHKS, CDR2 YYEKEE (reference sequence). The CDR3 loop is CASSLEIPGTGNTEAFF. The CDR3, as DNA: TGTGCCAGCAGCTTGGAGATTCCCGGGACAGGGAACACTGAAGCTTTCTTT.

The V call is TRBV5-4, the J call TRBJ2-3, with unresolved D. Germline V gene data show CDR1 as SGHNT and CDR2 as YYREEE (reference sequence). The CDR3 runs 12 residues. V lost 2 bases and J 4 bases, leaving 5 bases between the germline ends. The CDR3 DNA sequence: TGTGCCAGCAGCTTATTTGCAGATACGCAGTATTTT. It translates to CASSLFADTQYF.

The chain employs TRBV4-2 and TRBJ1-5; 8 nucleotides agree with TRBD1. V was clipped by 1 base and J by 5 bases; unmatched bases: 4. Germline V gives CDR1 LGHNA, CDR2 YNFKEQ. The CDR3 contains 15 residues. The CDR3 loop reads CASSQGQGRDQPQHF. CDR3 DNA sequence: TGTGCCAGCAGCCAAGGACAGGGGAGAGATCAGCCCCAGCATTTT.

The rearrangement uses TRBV2 and TRBJ1-1, with 9 positions matching TRBD1. Trimming took 4 bases from V and 6 from J; bases not matched to a gene: 3. The CDR3 covers 13 residues. Germline CDR1 SNHLY, CDR2 FYNNEI. The CDR3 DNA sequence: TGTGCCAGCAGTGGGGACAGGGAGGCTGAAGCTTTCTTT. This translates into CASSGDREAEAFF.

The chain has TRBV5-1 and TRBJ2-3; 12 bases match TRBD1. Looked up from germline, CDR1 is SGHRS and CDR2 is YFSETQ. The junction had 2 bases not matched to a gene; V was cut back by 5 bases and J by 4 bases. The CDR3 is 14 residues long. The CDR3 nucleotides are TGCGCCAGCAGGGGGACAGGGGGCGCAGATACGCAGTATTTT. Its translation is CASRGTGGADTQYF.

To note about this clone: The same CDR3 can be traced to other DNA sequences in this sample. The V and J genes are TRBV2 and TRBJ1-1, with D possibly TRBD1 on 5 matching bases. Germline CDR1 and CDR2: SNHLY and FYNNEI. The CDR3 is made up of 13 amino acids. The V and J ends lost 3 bases and 2 bases respectively, with 7 bases between them. CDR3 sequence reads: CASSEQGNTEAFF. CDR3 sequence (DNA): TGTGCCAGCAGTGAGCAGGGTAACACTGAAGCTTTCTTT.

The J gene is TRBJ1-6, the V gene TRBV12-5; D is perhaps TRBD1 (6 bases). The ends were cut back, 0 bases at V and 10 bases at J, with 13 bases in the middle. The CDR3 consists of 15 residues. Looked up from germline, CDR1 is LGHNT and CDR2 is FRNRAP. The CDR3 here is CASGLVQGVISPLHF. The CDR3 DNA is TGTGCTAGTGGTTTGGTACAGGGCGTTATCTCACCCCTCCACTTT.

This chain uses TRBV28 with TRBJ1-6, with 11 bases matching TRBD1. The CDR3 runs 15 residues. Germline CDR1 MDHEN, CDR2 SYDVKM. Germline trimming cut 5 bases from V and 10 bases from J; bases unmatched to any gene: 7. DNA for the CDR3: TGTGCCAGCAGTGGTGGGACAGGGGGTGGATCACCCCTCCACTTT. This encodes CASSGGTGGGSPLHF.

This chain uses TRBV30 with TRBJ1-4, with 7 bases matching TRBD1. Trimming cost V 1 base and J 8 bases; bases outside gene matches: 10. This CDR3 spans 15 amino acids. Per germline, CDR1 GTSNPN and CDR2 SVGIG (reference sequence). CDR3 coding DNA: TGTGCCTGGAGTGGACAGGGCGTCCGGGGGGAAAAACTGTTTTTT. Its translation: CAWSGQGVRGEKLFF.

The genes are TRBV5-1 and TRBJ1-6; D is uncertain. The CDR3 totals 14 residues. Germline V gene sequence: CDR1 SGHRS, CDR2 YFSETQ. Trimming took off 2 bases at V and 5 bases at J, with 8 bases between the two ends. The CDR3 coding sequence is TGCGCCAGCAGCTTTCCGGCCGATAATTCACCCCTCCACTTT. It yields the protein CASSFPADNSPLHF.

This chain links TRBV5-1 with TRBJ2-3, with 8 bases aligning to TRBD2. CDR3 length: 16 residues. After removal of 4 bases from V and 2 bases from J, the junction contained 9 bases not matched to a gene. Germline CDR1 is SGHRS and CDR2 is YFSETQ. Here the CDR3 DNA reads TGCGCCAGCAGCCCCTACCGGGGGGGTTTCACAGATACGCAGTATTTT. Encoded protein: CASSPYRGGFTDTQYF.

The chain links TRBV12-2 to TRBJ2-4; the tabulated D call, TRBD2, remains unverified against the DNA. TRBV12-2 is a pseudogene segment. CDR3 length equals 18 residues. The CDR3 reads CASRLAETGEVAKNIQYF. DNA for the CDR3: TGTGCAAGTCGCTTAGCCGAGACCGGGGAGGTAGCCAAAAACATTCAGTACTTC.

This clone was found once. This chain uses TRBV7-2 with TRBJ2-4; D is tentatively TRBD1 or TRBD2 (5 bases each). V lost 2 bases and J 9 bases, leaving 17 bases between the germline ends. The CDR3 length is 15 residues. Germline V lookup: CDR1 SGHTA, CDR2 FQGNSA. The DNA of the CDR3 is TGTGCCAGCAGCTTATTGCCGAGGGGTTTTGGCATTCAGTACTTC. This gives the protein CASSLLPRGFGIQYF.

V usage is TRBV6-5 and J usage is TRBJ1-2; 7 positions agree with TRBD1. CDR3 length: 15 amino acids. The germline CDR1 and CDR2 sequences are MNHEY and SVGAGI. V lost 6 bases, J lost 0 bases, and 7 bases stayed unmatched. CDR3 protein: CASSPDRVANYGYTF. The CDR3 coding sequence is TGTGCCAGCAGCCCCGACAGGGTAGCTAACTATGGCTACACCTTC.

The chain carries TRBV2 and TRBJ2-2; D remains ambiguous. Germline values: CDR1 SNHLY, CDR2 FYNNEI. Trimming stripped 6 bases from V and 4 bases from J, with 12 bases between. This CDR3 spans 14 amino acids. The CDR3 nucleotides are TGTGCCAGCAGAAATCCCCTGGGCACCGGGGAGCTGTTTTTT. Protein product: CASRNPLGTGELFF. Supplemented by reference TRBV2 and TRBJ2-2, the full variable domain reads EPEVTQTPSHQVTQMGQEVILRCVPISNHLYFYWYRQILGQKVEFLVSFYNNEISEKSEIFDDQFSVERPDGSNFTLKIRSTKLEDSAMYFCASRNPLGTGELFFGEGSRLTVL.

As for this clone: Germline is not matched at one junction end, which may reflect a read error. This rearrangement joins TRBV11-2 to TRBJ2-7; D uncertain. This CDR3 is built from 14 residues. Germline-derived CDR1 and CDR2 are SGHAT and FQNNGV. CDR3 protein: CASSLDGSASEQYF. The CDR3 coding sequence is TGTGCCAGCAGCCTAGATGGTTCGGCCAGCGAGCAGTACTTC.

The rearrangement joins TRBV19 to TRBJ1-2; a possible D gene is TRBD1 (5 bases). The V end lost 4 bases, the J end lost 4 bases, and 16 bases lay between the germline ends. The CDR3 totals 15 residues. Germline V CDR1 and CDR2: LNHDA, SQIVND (reference sequence). For the CDR3, the DNA is TGTGCCAGTAGTAGGGGGAGGGAGCAAGGCTATGGCTACACCTTC. Translation gives CASSRGREQGYGYTF.

The V and J genes are TRBV5-1 and TRBJ2-6, with unresolved D. Germline V lookup: CDR1 SGHRS, CDR2 YFSETQ. CDR3 length: 17 residues. V was cut by 0 bases and J by 0 bases, with 10 bases left in between. CDR3 amino acids: CASSLAGSTSGANVLTF. For the CDR3, the DNA is TGCGCCAGCAGCTTGGCCGGTAGTACCTCTGGGGCCAACGTCCTGACTTTC.

This chain links TRBV6-6 with TRBJ2-7; no definite D call. V lost 10 bases to trimming and J lost 3 bases, with 19 bases between them. The germline gives CDR1 MNHNY, CDR2 SVGAGI (reference sequence). The CDR3 is 14 residues long. The CDR3 protein is CATRPFSSVYEQYF. CDR3 DNA sequence: TGTGCCACTCGCCCTTTTTCTTCTGTCTACGAGCAGTACTTC.

The rearrangement links TRBV10-3 to TRBJ1-1; D is uncertain. The ends were cut back, 6 bases at V and 3 bases at J, with 5 bases in the middle. This CDR3 contains 11 residues. Germline lookup yields CDR1 ENHRY and CDR2 SYGVKD. The CDR3 DNA reads as TGTGCCATCAGAAAGGACACTGAAGCTTTCTTT. Its protein is CAIRKDTEAFF.

The sample holds one count of this clone. The chain joins TRBV18 to TRBJ2-7; a weak D match, TRBD2 (6 bases). The CDR3 runs 12 residues. Germline CDR1 is KGHSH and CDR2 is LQKENI. Trimming removed 1 base at V and 7 bases at J, with 8 bases between. CDR3 protein: CASSPRGGEQYF. As DNA, the CDR3 is TGTGCCAGCTCACCACGAGGAGGGGAGCAGTACTTC. Full variable domain (outside the CDR3, taken from reference TRBV18 and TRBJ2-7): NAGVMQNPRHLVRRRGQEARLRCSPMKGHSHVYWYRQLPEEGLKFMVYLQKENIIDESGMPKERFSAEFPKEGPSILRIQQVVRGDSAAYFCASSPRGGEQYFGPGTRLTVT.

The rearrangement links TRBV6-5 to TRBJ2-5; weak D call: TRBD1 (6 bases). The CDR3 runs 13 residues. The V end lost 6 bases, the J end lost 1 base, and 9 bases lay between the germline ends. Germline V gene lookup returns CDR1 MNHEY and CDR2 SVGAGI. This CDR3 is CASRQGIQETQYF. CDR3 coding DNA: TGTGCCAGCAGACAGGGCATCCAAGAGACCCAGTACTTC.

The rearrangement links TRBV10-3 to TRBJ2-1; 7 bases fit TRBD1. Germline assignment: CDR1 ENHRY and CDR2 SYGVKD. Unmatched junction bases numbered 2, after V lost 3 bases and J lost 0 bases. CDR3 length equals 15 residues. The chain's CDR3 is CAISEWDSSYNEQFF. The CDR3 DNA sequence: TGTGCCATCAGTGAATGGGACAGCTCCTACAATGAGCAGTTCTTC.

The gene calls are TRBV27 and TRBJ1-1; D is uncertain. This CDR3 has 14 residues. Germline loops: CDR1 MNHEY, CDR2 SMNVEV (reference sequence). Trimming pared 2 bases from V and 1 base from J, leaving 8 bases between. The CDR3: CASSLGFGNTEAFF. CDR3 coding DNA: TGTGCCAGCAGTTTAGGGTTCGGGAACACTGAAGCTTTCTTT.

On this clone itself: This sample includes further DNA sequences coding for the same CDR3. The V and J genes are TRBV30 and TRBJ2-1; 10 bases are shared with TRBD2. The CDR3 length is 15 residues. V was pared by 3 bases and J by 1 base, with 3 bases of the junction left unmatched. The germline V gene has CDR1 GTSNPN and CDR2 SVGIG (reference sequence). The CDR3 DNA follows: TGTGCCTGGAGCAGACTAGCGGGTTCCTACAATGAGCAGTTCTTC. This sequence encodes CAWSRLAGSYNEQFF.

The chain uses TRBV19 and TRBJ1-1; 9 bases map to TRBD1. With V trimmed by 1 base and J by 4 bases, 10 bases remained unmatched. The CDR3 is 17 amino acids. Germline-derived CDR1 and CDR2 are LNHDA and SQIVND (reference sequence). CDR3 protein: CASSIGPGQGGSTEAFF. In DNA, the CDR3 is TGTGCCAGTAGTATAGGTCCGGGACAGGGCGGGAGCACTGAAGCTTTCTTT. The complete variable domain, with remaining parts taken from reference TRBV19 and TRBJ1-1, reads DGGITQSPKYLFRKEGQNVTLSCEQNLNHDAMYWYRQDPGQGLRLIYYSQIVNDFQKGDIAEGYSVSREKKESFPLTVTSAQKNPTAFYLCASSIGPGQGGSTEAFFGQGTRLTVV.

The chain links TRBV20-1 to TRBJ1-2; the match to TRBD1 covers 8 bases. Germline lookup yields CDR1 DFQATT and CDR2 SNEGSKA (reference sequence). The CDR3 has 11 residues. The CDR3 region has the DNA TGCAGCCCAACAGGGGGCTATGGCTACACCTTC. This encodes CSPTGGYGYTF.

V usage is TRBV10-1 and J usage is TRBJ1-1; 8 bases fit TRBD1. V lost 0 bases and J lost 4; bases outside the gene matches: 7. The germline gives CDR1 WNHNN, CDR2 SYGVQD (reference sequence). The CDR3 extends over 16 amino acids. The CDR3 here is CASSESPRTGTTEAFF. DNA for the CDR3: TGCGCCAGCAGTGAGTCCCCCCGGACAGGGACCACTGAAGCTTTCTTT.